Listed below are T cell receptor beta chains from one sample, sequenced in a study of long-term antiretroviral therapy in people with HIV. Libraries were prepared by immunoSEQ multiplex PCR; TCRdb keeps only in-frame clonotypes and omits some of them. In the table there are approximately 27,000 clones, 90% of which are singletons. The sequencing used unsorted PBMCs, collected 5.2 years after starting antiretroviral therapy. These receptors all stem from a middle-aged woman with HIV. Both conserved end residues are part of each CDR3. A D gene is named only where the DNA matches it firmly. Part of the rows lack a size; the others show once, few, many or a class for expanded clones.

TGTGCCAGTAGTACTGATTGGGTACAGGGCTACACCTTC	CASSTDWVQGYTF	TRBJ1-2	TRBV19	-	-
TGCGCCAGCAGCCCATCCGGGACAGGGGCTGGGGCCAACGTCCTGACTTTC	CASSPSGTGAGANVLTF	TRBJ2-6	TRBV5-1	-	TRBD1
TGTGCCACCAGCAGAGCAGGGGCCGAAGAGACCCAGTACTTC	CATSRAGAEETQYF	TRBJ2-5	TRBV15	-	-
TGCGCCAGCAGCCGTGAAATCGACAGCCGTAGGATTTTC	CASSREIDSRRIF	TRBJ2-6	TRBV5-1	once	-
TGTGCCAGCAGCTCCCCGGGACAGGGTTACTCTGGAAACACCATATATTTT	CASSSPGQGYSGNTIYF	TRBJ1-3	TRBV5-4	few	TRBD1
TGTGCCAGCCTCGACGGAACATTCCAAGAGACCCAGTACTTC	CASLDGTFQETQYF	TRBJ2-5	TRBV6-6	-	-
TGTGCCAGCATTATGAAAGGGCAGGCCATCGGCTACGAGCAGTACTTC	CASIMKGQAIGYEQYF	TRBJ2-7	TRBV27	-	-
TGTGCCAGCAGCCACAGGGATATAGGTTCACCCCTCCACTTT	CASSHRDIGSPLHF	TRBJ1-6	TRBV5-5	-	-
TGTGCCAGCAGCTTCCGAGGTGGACAAGAGACCCAGTACTTC	CASSFRGGQETQYF	TRBJ2-5	TRBV7-8	-	-
TGTGCCAGCAGCGCCACAGGGGGCCCGTCCAAAAACATTCAGTACTTC	CASSATGGPSKNIQYF	TRBJ2-4	TRBV9	-	TRBD1
TGTGCCAGCAGGCCGGGACAGGGAGATTCACCCCTCCACTTT	CASRPGQGDSPLHF	TRBJ1-6	TRBV25-1	-	TRBD1
TGTGCCAGCAGCTTGTCCGGGGCCTATCAGCCCCAGCATTTT	CASSLSGAYQPQHF	TRBJ1-5	TRBV5-8	-	-
TGTGCCAGCAGTTACGGGGACAGTGGACTAGAGCAGTACTTC	CASSYGDSGLEQYF	TRBJ2-7	TRBV6-5	-	-
TGTGCCAGCAGTGCGACCCTGGGACAGGGGACTTACGAGCAGTACTTC	CASSATLGQGTYEQYF	TRBJ2-7	TRBV6-1	-	TRBD1
TGTGCCAGCAGCTTCATCAGGACAGACTATGGCTACACCTTC	CASSFIRTDYGYTF	TRBJ1-2	TRBV5-5	-	-
TGTGCCAGCGGGAGACCCGGGGCTAATGAAAAACTGTTTTTT	CASGRPGANEKLFF	TRBJ1-4	TRBV2	-	-
TGTGCCTGGAGTGTAGGCTTCGTAGGGACAGATACGCAGTATTTT	CAWSVGFVGTDTQYF	TRBJ2-3	TRBV30	once	-
TGCGCCAGCAGCTTGCACCCCTCCGGCGGCGACCTTACCTACGAGCAGTACTTC	CASSLHPSGGDLTYEQYF	TRBJ2-7	TRBV5-1	-	-
TGTGCCAGCAGCCTGCAAAGGCCCTTAGCGGCAGATACGCAGTATTTT	CASSLQRPLAADTQYF	TRBJ2-3	TRBV14	-	-
TGTGCCAGCAGCTTAGTTCCCGGCATCGTCTATGGCTACACCTTC	CASSLVPGIVYGYTF	TRBJ1-2	TRBV7-2	-	-
TGTGCCAGCAGCTCAGACTCTGAATCTCTGAACACTGAAGCTTTCTTT	CASSSDSESLNTEAFF	TRBJ1-1	TRBV4-2	-	-
TGTGCCAGTAGTCTCCCCGGGACAGGGAGGACAGATACGCAGTATTTT	CASSLPGTGRTDTQYF	TRBJ2-3	TRBV19	-	TRBD1
TGTGCCAGCAGCACGCGAGATACGCAGTATTTT	CASSTRDTQYF	TRBJ2-3	TRBV6-5	medium-sized	-
TGTGCCAGCAGCCTCTTCCGGGACAAGGCCTACGAGCAGTACTTC	CASSLFRDKAYEQYF	TRBJ2-7	TRBV6-1	once	-
TGTGCCAGCAGCGCTGTCCTCCTACCGGCCTTTCAGGAGGCTTTCTTT	CASSAVLLPAFQEAFF	TRBJ1-1	TRBV7-8	once	-
TGTGCCAGTAGTATAGATCCAGGGGGCTTCTACGAGCAGTACTTC	CASSIDPGGFYEQYF	TRBJ2-7	TRBV19	-	TRBD1
TGTGCCAGCAGTCGCCGGACAGGGGTAGATACGCAGTATTTT	CASSRRTGVDTQYF	TRBJ2-3	TRBV6-5	-	TRBD1
TGTGCCAGCAGCAAAAAACCCCCAGGACCCGAACAAGAGACCCAGTACTTC	CASSKKPPGPEQETQYF	TRBJ2-5	TRBV27	-	-
TGTGCCAGCAGTACTACAGGGGGGATGAACACTGAAGCTTTCTTT	CASSTTGGMNTEAFF	TRBJ1-1	TRBV2	-	TRBD1
TGTGCTAGTGGTTTGGCCTACCTACAGGGAAGTGAAAAACTGTTTTTT	CASGLAYLQGSEKLFF	TRBJ1-4	TRBV12-5	-	-
TGTGCCAGCAGCGACCGATCCTACGAGCAGTACTTC	CASSDRSYEQYF	TRBJ2-7	TRBV5-6	-	-
TGTGCCAGCAGCATCCAGACGCTTTACGGGGAGACCCAGTACTTC	CASSIQTLYGETQYF	TRBJ2-5	TRBV7-2	-	-
TGTGCCAGCAGCCCAAGGGACTTCTCCTACAATGAGCAGTTCTTC	CASSPRDFSYNEQFF	TRBJ2-1	TRBV7-8	few	-
TGTGCCAGCAGCTCCCCGGGACAGGGGTACAATGAGCAGTTCTTC	CASSSPGQGYNEQFF	TRBJ2-1	TRBV5-4	-	TRBD1
TGTGCCAGCAGCTTAGAGGGTTGGGGACAGGGTTTAACCGGGGAGCTGTTTTTT	CASSLEGWGQGLTGELFF	TRBJ2-2	TRBV11-2	-	TRBD1
TGTGCCAGCAGCTTGGCCGGGGGAACGTACTACGAGCAGTACTTC	CASSLAGGTYYEQYF	TRBJ2-7	TRBV5-5	-	-
TGTGCCAGCAGCCCACTCGGGTCGACTGGTGAGCAGTTCTTC	CASSPLGSTGEQFF	TRBJ2-1	TRBV7-8	-	-
TGCGCCAGCAGCTTGGTTGGGGGGAATGAAAAACTGTTTTTT	CASSLVGGNEKLFF	TRBJ1-4	TRBV5-1	-	-
TGTGCCTGGAGCCGGGACGGGAATTCACCCCTCCACTTT	CAWSRDGNSPLHF	TRBJ1-6	TRBV30	-	-
TGTGCCAGCAGCGTAGATTATGGGGGGCGCGTGCAGTTCTTC	CASSVDYGGRVQFF	TRBJ2-1	TRBV9	-	-
TGTGCCAGCAGTGAGCGCAATGAGCAGTTCTTC	CASSERNEQFF	TRBJ2-1	TRBV6-1	-	-
TGCGCCAGCAGCTTGGTCCCACAGGGGGCTGGCAATGAGCAGTTCTTC	CASSLVPQGAGNEQFF	TRBJ2-1	TRBV5-1	-	TRBD1
TGTGCCAGCAGCTCATTGAGGGGGGTATTGGAGACCCAGTACTTC	CASSSLRGVLETQYF	TRBJ2-5	TRBV7-9	few	-
TGTGCCAGCAGCCCGAAACGCCCCGGGACAGGATCGTACGAGCAGTACTTC	CASSPKRPGTGSYEQYF	TRBJ2-7	TRBV5-4	-	TRBD1
TGTGCCAGTAGTATGGGTCAGGGGGTTACCTACGAGCAGTACTTC	CASSMGQGVTYEQYF	TRBJ2-7	TRBV19	-	TRBD1
TGTGCCAGCAGCTTGGGAGGCAGAACTACCTCTGGAAACACCATATATTTT	CASSLGGRTTSGNTIYF	TRBJ1-3	TRBV5-4	-	-
TGTGCCAGCAGTTACGCAGGTCGTGGCACCGGGGAGCTGTTTTTT	CASSYAGRGTGELFF	TRBJ2-2	TRBV6-5	-	-
TGCGCCAGCAGCTTGTCTGGGACAGGGGTCGGTGAGCAGTTCTTC	CASSLSGTGVGEQFF	TRBJ2-1	TRBV5-1	-	TRBD1
TGCGCCAGCAGCGACCCGGGGCTCCCGGCGGGCTATGGCTACACCTTC	CASSDPGLPAGYGYTF	TRBJ1-2	TRBV4-1	-	-
TGTGCCAGCAGCCTTAAAGGGACGTTAGCCTACGAGCAGTACTTC	CASSLKGTLAYEQYF	TRBJ2-7	TRBV27	once	-
TGTGCCAGCAGCTTGGAGACAGGGGTGGTGGATACGCAGTATTTT	CASSLETGVVDTQYF	TRBJ2-3	TRBV5-6	-	TRBD1
TGTGCCAGCAGCGTAGCATCCACCTCTGGAAACACCATATATTTT	CASSVASTSGNTIYF	TRBJ1-3	TRBV9	-	-
TGCGCCAGCAGTGAGTCATCGGGAGCGGGGATGCTCCAAGAGACCCAGTACTTC	CASSESSGAGMLQETQYF	TRBJ2-5	TRBV10-1	-	TRBD2
TGTGCCAGCACCTCCTTGTCGGTTGCAGATACGCAGTATTTT	CASTSLSVADTQYF	TRBJ2-3	TRBV11-2	-	-